A single sample is the source of the 26 T cell receptor beta chains below, sequenced in a study of blood T cell repertoires in COVID-19. The table came from immunoSEQ multiplex PCR; TCRdb's copy has only in-frame clones and leaves some out. The sample lists around 160,000 clones; around 80% were seen once. Sample: PBMCs or T cells enriched from blood (not recorded which). The source of these receptors is a woman aged 55-69 years who had recovered from COVID-19.

The chain recombines TRBV28 with TRBJ2-3; D gene ambiguous. There are 15 residues in the CDR3. Trimming removed 5 bases from V and 0 bases from J, with 12 bases in between. Germline V gives CDR1 MDHEN, CDR2 SYDVKM. The CDR3 coding sequence is TGTGCCAGCAGTACCCGCAGCGTAAGCACAGATACGCAGTATTTT. It is translated as CASSTRSVSTDTQYF.

This clone was detected a few times. The CDR3 DNA is TGCAGTGGAGTCAGGGGGCTAGAGCAGTTCTTC. It codes for CSGVRGLEQFF. The genes are TRBV20-1 and TRBJ2-1; 8 bases line up with TRBD1. The ends lost 7 bases at V and 10 bases at J; junction bases unmatched: 6. The germline V gene encodes CDR1 DFQATT and CDR2 SNEGSKA (reference sequence). This CDR3 comprises 11 residues.

The chain couples TRBV27 to TRBJ1-2; unclear D gene. CDR1 is MNHEY, CDR2 SMNVEV, per germline (reference sequence). V was shortened by 5 bases and J by 1 base, with 5 bases between the two germline ends. The CDR3 consists of 12 residues. CDR3 sequence reads: CASSPNNYGYTF. In DNA, the CDR3 is TGTGCCAGCAGTCCAAATAACTATGGCTACACCTTC.

This rearrangement joins TRBV9 to TRBJ2-7, with 12 bases fitting TRBD1. The CDR3 extends over 16 amino acids. CDR1 is SGDLS and CDR2 is YYNGEE in the germline V gene. The ends lost 0 bases at V and 4 bases at J; junction bases unmatched: 5. The CDR3, as DNA: TGTGCCAGCAGCGTAGATCCGGGACAGGGGGCTTACGAGCAGTACTTC. Translated, it gives CASSVDPGQGAYEQYF.

The chain joins TRBV12-3 or TRBV12-4 to TRBJ1-6; D is unclear. The CDR3 has 12 residues. Trimming stripped 6 bases from V and 9 bases from J, with 9 bases between. The CDR3 region is CASSSVPSPLHF. Written as DNA, the CDR3 is TGTGCCAGCAGCTCGGTTCCTTCACCCCTCCACTTT.

The CDR3 DNA is TGCGCCAGCAGCCAAGAGGGGGGGTACGGTTCACCCCTCCACTTT. Translation gives CASSQEGGYGSPLHF. The V call is TRBV4-1, the J call TRBJ1-6, with a weak D call TRBD1 (5 bases). V shed 0 bases and J shed 9 bases, with 12 bases lying between them. Per germline, CDR1 MGHRA and CDR2 YSYEKL. The CDR3 runs 15 residues.

V usage is TRBV5-4 and J usage is TRBJ2-7; 7 bases align to TRBD1. This CDR3 region has 13 residues. CDR1 is SGHNT and CDR2 is YYREEE in the germline V gene (reference sequence). With V trimmed by 3 bases and J by 3 bases, 3 bases remained unmatched. The CDR3 DNA follows: TGTGCCAGCAGCTCCGGGACAGTCTACGAGCAGTACTTC. Encoded protein: CASSSGTVYEQYF. Combining the CDR3 with reference TRBV5-4 and TRBJ2-7 gives the whole variable domain ETGVTQSPTHLIKTRGQQVTLRCSSQSGHNTVSWYQQALGQGPQFIFQYYREEENGRGNFPPRFSGLQFPNYSSELNVNALELDDSALYLCASSSGTVYEQYFGPGTRLTVT.

The V and J genes are TRBV2 and TRBJ1-2; TRBD1 aligns across 9 bases. The CDR3 spans 17 residues. Germline CDR1 reads SNHLY; CDR2 reads FYNNEI. V lost 5 bases, J lost 2 bases, and 12 bases stayed unmatched. CDR3 DNA: TGTGCCAGCAGTCCTTCGGTTGTCGGACAGGGGAACTATGGCTACACCTTC. As protein: CASSPSVVGQGNYGYTF.

The chain is built from TRBV3-1 (or the pseudogene TRBV3-2) and TRBJ1-3, with a weak D call TRBD1 (6 bases). CDR1 LGHDT and CDR2 YNNKEL come from the germline V gene (reference sequence). The CDR3 is 15 amino acids. Trimming stripped 4 bases from V and 2 bases from J, with 12 bases between. CDR3 nucleotides: TGTGCCAGCAGCCCACCACAGGGAACTGGAAACACCATATATTTT. Amino acids: CASSPPQGTGNTIYF.

The chain couples TRBV10-3 to TRBJ2-3, with 8 bases identical to TRBD1. The CDR3 length is 15 residues. Germline V gene lookup returns CDR1 ENHRY and CDR2 SYGVKD. J lost 5 bases, V lost 5 bases, and 9 bases had no gene match. The CDR3 here is CAISPNGQGVDTQYF. In DNA, the CDR3 is TGTGCCATCAGTCCAAATGGACAGGGCGTAGATACGCAGTATTTT.

The V and J genes are TRBV6-6 and TRBJ2-2; 8 bases agree with TRBD1. Per the germline V gene, CDR1 is MNHNY and CDR2 is SVGAGI (reference sequence). The V gene end was trimmed by 0 bases and the J gene end by 5 bases; junction bases not matched to a gene: 5. The CDR3 contains 16 residues. Written as DNA, the CDR3 is TGTGCCAGCAGTTACTCGACAGGGGTCGGGACCGGGGAGCTGTTTTTT. It yields the protein CASSYSTGVGTGELFF.

The chain employs TRBV28 and TRBJ2-7; 7 nucleotides line up with TRBD2. This CDR3 is built from 16 residues. The V gene end was trimmed by 6 bases and the J gene end by 6 bases; junction bases not matched to a gene: 17. In germline, CDR1 is MDHEN, CDR2 SYDVKM. The CDR3 coding sequence is TGTGCCAGCAGCCCCCCCAGAGGCGGGAGAAGTTCCGAGCAGTACTTC. Its translation is CASSPPRGGRSSEQYF.

V is TRBV5-1 and J is TRBJ2-7; TRBD2 matches 7 bases. From germline, CDR1 is SGHRS and CDR2 YFSETQ. V gave up 2 bases and J gave up 6 bases; unmatched junction bases: 11. The CDR3 covers 15 residues. CDR3 in amino acids: CASSLGAGVSGEQYF. CDR3 sequence (DNA): TGCGCCAGCAGCTTAGGGGCGGGAGTCTCGGGCGAGCAGTACTTC.

The chain is built from TRBV27 and TRBJ1-6, with 9 bases lining up with TRBD1. The CDR3 contains 14 residues. In germline, CDR1 is MNHEY, CDR2 SMNVEV (reference sequence). Trimming cost V 6 bases and J 8 bases; bases outside gene matches: 5. CDR3: CASRRTGVDSPLHF. CDR3 nucleotide sequence: TGTGCCAGCAGAAGGACAGGGGTGGATTCACCCCTCCACTTT.

This chain connects TRBV7-3 to TRBJ1-2, with a tentative D call TRBD1 (6 bases). With 4 bases removed from V and 7 bases from J, the gap between germline ends came to 22 bases. The CDR3 runs to 16 residues. Germline V gene lookup returns CDR1 SGHTA and CDR2 FQGTGA. In nucleotides, the CDR3 is TGTGCCAGCAGCTCTAAGAAACAGGGAGGGTATCTTGGCTACACCTTC. As protein: CASSSKKQGGYLGYTF.

The chain couples TRBV5-1 to TRBJ2-7; 10 nucleotides match TRBD1. This CDR3 spans 17 amino acids. The germline V gene has CDR1 SGHRS and CDR2 YFSETQ. V trimming: 1 base; J trimming: 2 bases; junction bases outside the gene matches: 9. The CDR3, as DNA: TGCGCCAGCAGCTTGATCGACACCGGGACAGGGGCCTACGAGCAGTACTTC. Translation gives CASSLIDTGTGAYEQYF.

The CDR3 sequence is CASSLDRQGSPLHF. In DNA form, the CDR3 reads TGTGCCAGCAGCTTAGACCGACAGGGCTCACCCCTCCACTTT. The V and J genes are TRBV11-2 and TRBJ1-6, with 7 positions matching TRBD1. This CDR3 is 14 amino acids long. With V trimmed by 0 bases and J by 10 bases, 3 bases remained unmatched. Germline lookup yields CDR1 SGHAT and CDR2 FQNNGV.

This clone came up a few times. CDR3 region: CAWSRSNSPLHF. In DNA, the CDR3 is TGTGCCTGGAGTAGGAGTAATTCACCCCTCCACTTT. The chain combines TRBV30 with TRBJ1-6; D is undetermined. The CDR3 runs to 12 residues. Deletions cut 2 bases from V and 6 bases from J, with 5 bases between. Germline lookup yields CDR1 GTSNPN and CDR2 SVGIG (reference sequence). Filled out from reference TRBV30 and TRBJ1-6, the complete variable domain reads SQTIHQWPATLVQPVGSPLSLECTVEGTSNPNLYWYRQAAGRGLQLLFYSVGIGQISSEVPQNLSASRPQDRQFILSSKKLLLSDSGFYLCAWSRSNSPLHFGNGTRLTVT.

The rearrangement joins TRBV4-1 to TRBJ2-3, with 7 nucleotides matching TRBD2. The CDR3 is 18 residues long. CDR1 is MGHRA, CDR2 YSYEKL, per germline. Germline trimming cut 0 bases from V and 2 bases from J; bases unmatched to any gene: 11. The CDR3: CASSQDRGTSVNTDTQYF. CDR3 nucleotides: TGCGCCAGCAGCCAAGATCGAGGTACTAGCGTTAACACAGATACGCAGTATTTT.

This clone was seen a single time. This chain uses TRBV15 with TRBJ2-7; 8 bases agree with TRBD2. The CDR3 is made up of 18 amino acids. CDR1 and CDR2 (germline): LNHNV, YYDKDF (reference sequence). V was pared by 5 bases and J by 0 bases, with 15 bases of the junction left unmatched. CDR3 sequence (DNA): TGTGCCACCAGCGAGGCGGGAGGACGTAGGCCCGTCTCCTACGAGCAGTACTTC. Protein sequence: CATSEAGGRRPVSYEQYF.

CDR3 in amino acids: CASSTPPGVNNSPLHF. For the CDR3, the DNA is TGTGCCAGTAGTACCCCTCCCGGGGTGAATAATTCACCCCTCCACTTT. The rearrangement uses TRBV19 and TRBJ1-6; no clear D gene. Trimming removed 4 bases from V and 5 bases from J, with 15 bases in between. The germline V gene has CDR1 LNHDA and CDR2 SQIVND (reference sequence). The CDR3 totals 16 residues.

The chain links TRBV24-1 to TRBJ1-5; no definite D call. V lost 3 bases to trimming and J lost 0 bases, with 8 bases between them. The length of the CDR3 is 15 residues. Germline CDR1 is KGHDR and CDR2 is SFDVKD. CDR3 protein: CATSDDKSSNQPQHF. The CDR3 coding sequence is TGTGCCACCAGTGATGACAAGAGTAGCAATCAGCCCCAGCATTTT.

This rearrangement joins TRBV9 to TRBJ1-3; D remains ambiguous. Looked up from germline, CDR1 is SGDLS and CDR2 is YYNGEE. The CDR3 is 15 residues long. The V end lost 0 bases, the J end lost 4 bases, and 11 bases lay between the germline ends. CDR3 loop: CASSVEATGGNTIYF. The CDR3, as DNA: TGTGCCAGCAGCGTAGAGGCCACGGGGGGAAACACCATATATTTT.

This clone is a singleton in its sample. V is TRBV19 and J is TRBJ1-5; a weak D match, TRBD1 (6 bases). Per germline, CDR1 LNHDA and CDR2 SQIVND (reference sequence). Trimming pared 5 bases from V and 4 bases from J, leaving 30 bases between. The CDR3 sequence is 20 residues long. DNA for the CDR3: TGTGCCAGTAGTGGCTACAGGGAACTGGGCCTCAACGGTCGAAATCAGCCCCAGCATTTT. Protein: CASSGYRELGLNGRNQPQHF.

The rearrangement links TRBV30 to TRBJ2-2; the match to TRBD2 covers 15 bases. The CDR3 has 17 amino acids. The germline V gene has CDR1 GTSNPN and CDR2 SVGIG (reference sequence). J gave up 4 bases and V 8 bases, and 11 bases lay outside the gene matches. The CDR3 nucleotides read TGTGCCACCCCCGGGACTAGCGGGGGGCCGGGCACCGGGGAGCTGTTTTTT. The encoded protein is CATPGTSGGPGTGELFF.

J is TRBJ1-1 and V is TRBV27, with D hard to call. Trimming cost V 3 bases and J 1 base, with 6 bases left between them. The V gene's germline CDR1 is MNHEY and CDR2 SMNVEV (reference sequence). The CDR3 runs 13 residues. The CDR3 loop reads CASSFISNTEAFF. CDR3 DNA sequence: TGTGCCAGCAGTTTTATATCGAACACTGAAGCTTTCTTT.